One and the same sample provided the 15 T cell receptor beta chains below, sequenced in a study of blood T cell repertoires in COVID-19. TCRdb's copy holds only in-frame clones and misses some; the assay was immunoSEQ multiplex PCR. The top ten clones hold under 2% of a sample with fewer than 250,000 clones, under 85% of them seen once. The material sequenced was PBMCs or T cells enriched from blood (not recorded which). These receptors originate from a man aged 60 to 69 who had recovered from COVID-19.

The chain is built from TRBV19 and TRBJ2-3, with D possibly matching TRBD1 (5 bases). The germline V gene encodes CDR1 LNHDA and CDR2 SQIVND (reference sequence). The CDR3 runs 14 residues. The V and J ends lost 4 bases and 4 bases respectively, with 12 bases between them. CDR3 loop: CASSNRPGSDTQYF. CDR3 DNA sequence: TGTGCCAGTAGTAATAGGCCAGGGTCAGATACGCAGTATTTT.

This chain links TRBV11-2 with TRBJ2-7; the D gene is possibly TRBD1 (5 bases). Germline loops: CDR1 SGHAT, CDR2 FQNNGV. Trimming took off 5 bases at V and 0 bases at J, with 8 bases between the two ends. The CDR3 contains 13 residues. The CDR3 DNA reads as TGTGCCAGCAGCATGACAGTCTCCTACGAGCAGTACTTC. The encoded protein is CASSMTVSYEQYF.

The chain carries TRBV15 and TRBJ1-1; D unresolved. The CDR3 is made up of 13 amino acids. In germline, CDR1 is LNHNV, CDR2 YYDKDF (reference sequence). Trimming removed 0 bases from V and 11 bases from J, with 13 bases in between. The CDR3 spells CATSREFGVLAFF. The CDR3 region has the DNA TGTGCCACCAGCAGAGAGTTCGGGGTTTTGGCTTTCTTT.

The CDR3 region has the DNA TGTGCCAGTAGCACCACCTTGGGCCGGGAGCACTCACCCCTCCACTTT. Translated: CASSTTLGREHSPLHF. This chain joins TRBV19 and TRBJ1-6; D unresolved. Germline CDR1 reads LNHDA; CDR2 reads SQIVND (reference sequence). Trimming took 6 bases from V and 10 from J, leaving 22 bases between them. The CDR3 runs 16 residues.

The sample holds one count of this clone. The genes are TRBV7-2 and TRBJ2-1; 9 nucleotides line up with TRBD1. This CDR3 contains 16 residues. Germline CDR1 and CDR2: SGHTA and FQGNSA. V lost 5 bases, J lost 1 base, and 6 bases stayed unmatched. The DNA of the CDR3 is TGTGCCAGCAGCCTACGGGGGACAGGGTCCTACAATGAGCAGTTCTTC. This gives the protein CASSLRGTGSYNEQFF.

The gene calls are TRBV3-1 (or the pseudogene TRBV3-2) and TRBJ1-3; 7 positions agree with TRBD1. After removal of 6 bases from V and 4 bases from J, the junction contained 12 bases not matched to a gene. The CDR3 sequence is 16 residues long. Germline assignment: CDR1 LGHDT and CDR2 YNNKEL (reference sequence). The CDR3 nucleotides are TGTGCCAGCAGTAGCGACAGGGCTTTAACGGGAAACACCATATATTTT. Residues: CASSSDRALTGNTIYF.

The chain carries TRBV6-2 or TRBV6-3 and TRBJ2-3; D uncertain. The CDR3 contains 12 residues. Per the germline V gene, CDR1 is MNHEY and CDR2 is SVGEGT. V was pared by 4 bases and J by 8 bases, with 10 bases between. The DNA for the CDR3 is TGTGCCAGCAGTTTGTCTAGAGGTACGCAGTATTTT. Amino acids: CASSLSRGTQYF.

The rearrangement uses TRBV7-8 and TRBJ2-1; the match to TRBD1 covers 7 bases. This CDR3 region has 15 residues. The germline V gene has CDR1 SGHVS and CDR2 FQNEAQ. J was trimmed by 15 bases and V by 1 base; bases with no gene match: 15. CDR3 nucleotides: TGTGCCAGCAGCTTAGTAGCCGGGCAGGGGGTTCAGTTGTTCTTC. As protein: CASSLVAGQGVQLFF.

The chain carries TRBV2 and TRBJ2-6; D is unresolved. This CDR3 has 15 residues. Per germline, CDR1 SNHLY and CDR2 FYNNEI. V was trimmed by 4 bases and J by 0 bases, leaving 7 bases between them. This chain's CDR3 is CASSGDNSGANVLTF. The CDR3 DNA reads TGTGCCAGCAGTGGAGACAACTCTGGGGCCAACGTCCTGACTTTC.

This clone was counted many times. The gene calls are TRBV23-1 and TRBJ1-2; TRBD1 aligns across 7 bases. TRBV23-1 is an ORF for which the function is uncertain. The CDR3 runs 14 residues. Losses at the gene ends were 2 bases for V and 5 bases for J; bases not matched to a gene: 5. The CDR3 nucleotides are TGCGCCAGCAGTCAAAGGGGGCTTCTATATGGCTACACCTTC. Translated: CASSQRGLLYGYTF.

The chain carries TRBV5-6 and TRBJ2-3, with D maybe TRBD2 (5 bases). V was cut by 4 bases and J by 2 bases, with 17 bases left in between. Per the germline V gene, CDR1 is SGHDT and CDR2 is YYEEEE. The CDR3 is made up of 16 amino acids. The CDR3 loop is CASSESFERDTDTQYF. In DNA, the CDR3 is TGTGCCAGCAGCGAATCTTTCGAGAGGGACACAGATACGCAGTATTTT. Looking up the rest from reference TRBV5-6 and TRBJ2-3 gives the full variable domain: DAGVTQSPTHLIKTRGQQVTLRCSPKSGHDTVSWYQQALGQGPQFIFQYYEEEERQRGNFPDRFSGHQFPNYSSELNVNALLLGDSALYLCASSESFERDTDTQYFGPGTRLTVL.

The chain employs TRBV27 and TRBJ2-3; 10 bases fit TRBD1. Unmatched junction bases numbered 10, after V lost 6 bases and J lost 1 base. Germline CDR1 reads MNHEY; CDR2 reads SMNVEV (reference sequence). CDR3 length equals 17 residues. CDR3 sequence reads: CASSRTLTGGRTDTQYF. The CDR3 DNA reads TGTGCCAGCAGCCGCACCCTGACAGGGGGCCGCACAGATACGCAGTATTTT.

The chain has TRBV7-9 and TRBJ2-3, with 12 positions matching TRBD2. Unmatched junction bases numbered 6, after V lost 5 bases and J lost 0 bases. Germline CDR1 and CDR2: SEHNR and FQNEAQ (reference sequence). The CDR3 consists of 17 residues. CDR3 residues: CASSPTSGGRSTDTQYF. The CDR3 DNA reads TGTGCCAGCAGCCCGACTAGCGGGGGCCGGAGCACAGATACGCAGTATTTT.

V usage is TRBV5-6 and J usage is TRBJ1-3, with unresolved D. CDR1 and CDR2 (germline): SGHDT, YYEEEE. V dropped 0 bases and J dropped 0 bases, with 4 bases sitting between them. The CDR3 contains 14 residues. The CDR3 here is CASSLDSSGNTIYF. The CDR3 DNA follows: TGTGCCAGCAGCTTGGACTCCTCTGGAAACACCATATATTTT.

This chain connects TRBV5-6 to TRBJ2-7, with no clear D. V dropped 3 bases and J dropped 4 bases, with 8 bases sitting between them. This CDR3 contains 12 residues. Germline V gene data show CDR1 as SGHDT and CDR2 as YYEEEE. CDR3 in amino acids: CASSSTGYEQYF. The DNA for the CDR3 is TGTGCCAGCAGCTCCACCGGTTACGAGCAGTACTTC. The full variable domain, its missing parts supplied by reference TRBV5-6 and TRBJ2-7, is DAGVTQSPTHLIKTRGQQVTLRCSPKSGHDTVSWYQQALGQGPQFIFQYYEEEERQRGNFPDRFSGHQFPNYSSELNVNALLLGDSALYLCASSSTGYEQYFGPGTRLTVT.